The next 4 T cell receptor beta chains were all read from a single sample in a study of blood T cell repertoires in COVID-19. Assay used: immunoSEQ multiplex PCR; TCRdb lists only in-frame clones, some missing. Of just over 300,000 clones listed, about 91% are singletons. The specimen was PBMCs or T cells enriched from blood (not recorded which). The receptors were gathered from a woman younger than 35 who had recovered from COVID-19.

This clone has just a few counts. The CDR3 region has the DNA TGCGCCAGCAGCCGGACAGGTGACCCTTCTGGAAACACCATATATTTT. This encodes CASSRTGDPSGNTIYF. The chain links TRBV5-1 to TRBJ1-3, with TRBD1 matching 7 bases. Looked up from germline, CDR1 is SGHRS and CDR2 is YFSETQ. The J segment lost 1 base and the V segment lost 4 bases, leaving 8 bases of the junction unmatched. This CDR3 has 16 amino acids.

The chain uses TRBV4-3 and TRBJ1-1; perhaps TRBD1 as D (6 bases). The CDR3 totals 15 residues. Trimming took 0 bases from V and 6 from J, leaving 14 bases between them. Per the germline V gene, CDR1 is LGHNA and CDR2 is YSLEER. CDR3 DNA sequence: TGCGCCAGCAGCCAAGATCCCCAACAGGGCCCTGAAGCTTTCTTT. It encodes CASSQDPQQGPEAFF.

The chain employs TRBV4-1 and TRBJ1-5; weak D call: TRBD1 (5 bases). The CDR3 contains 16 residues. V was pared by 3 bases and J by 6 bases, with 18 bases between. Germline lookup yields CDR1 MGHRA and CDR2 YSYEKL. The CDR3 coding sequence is TGCGCCAGCAGCCAGCATCCCCTCGGGGGAGTTCAGCCCCAGCATTTT. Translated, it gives CASSQHPLGGVQPQHF.

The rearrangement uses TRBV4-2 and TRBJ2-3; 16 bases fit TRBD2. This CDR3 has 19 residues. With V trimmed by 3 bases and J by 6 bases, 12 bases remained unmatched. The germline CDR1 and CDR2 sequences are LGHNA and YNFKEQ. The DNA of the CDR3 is TGTGCCAGCAGCCAGGGGACTAGCGGGAGGGTTGCCTGGGAGGATACGCAGTATTTT. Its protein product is CASSQGTSGRVAWEDTQYF.